This note documents a single T cell receptor (beta chain) sequence. Two oligonucleotides, mixed equimolar, formed the beta constant-region primer covering TRBC1 and TRBC2. Ligated cDNA was amplified by four rounds of PCR with nested alpha and beta constant-region primers and SP2. MiXCR, applied by TCRdb to the UMI-ligation and nested PCR reads, yields one record per CDR3 protein. The sample has about 120,000 distinct CDR3 sequences; just over 35% are singletons. CMV status came from CD4+ IFNgamma after overnight CMV lysate stimulation. Losses at the gene ends were 6 bases for V and 4 bases for J; bases not matched to a gene: 4. Germline V CDR1 and CDR2: DFQATT, SNEGSKA (reference sequence). The CDR3 loop spans 13 amino acids. The sample originates from a study of naive and memory T cell subsets.

Sequenced: central memory CD4+ T cells from blood. This TCR was sampled from a human donor in good health. The chain links TRBV20-1 to TRBJ1-1, with 11 bases identical to TRBD1. In DNA, the CDR3 is TGCAGTGCGCGGGGACAGGGGGTCACTGAAGCTTTCTTT. This codes for CSARGQGVTEAFF.